The clone carrying this T cell receptor beta chain has a count of ten or more. The data were taken from a study of T cells after yellow fever vaccination. Study background: Fractions of limited cellularity were prepared by means of SMART-Seq v4 Ultra Low Input.

TCRdb analysed the 5' RACE reads with MiXCR anew, one entry per CDR3 protein. The sample lists about 320,000 distinct CDR3 sequences; approximately 4.3% were seen once. This CDR3 spans 12 amino acids. Trimming left V 5 bases short and J 6 bases short, with 9 bases between. The germline V gene encodes CDR1 SGHTA and CDR2 FQGTGA. The chain uses TRBV7-3 and TRBJ2-3; unclear D gene. The clonotype was recovered from a man younger than 30 who received the YFV17D yellow fever vaccine. The material was PBMCs, obtained 15 days after the yellow fever booster vaccination. The CDR3 reads CASSHSMDTQYF. The CDR3 DNA reads TGTGCCAGCAGCCATAGTATGGATACGCAGTATTTT.